This T cell receptor (beta chain) was captured by sequencing in a study of intratumoral heterogeneity in liver cancer. Points from the study as a whole: The authors noted under-sampled tumor-infiltrating lymphocyte representation as a limitation.

V shed 6 bases and J shed 5 bases, with 11 bases lying between them. Germline CDR1 is MNHEY and CDR2 is SMNVEV (reference sequence). The CDR3 runs to 12 residues. TCRdb's copy holds only in-frame clones and misses some; the assay was immunoSEQ multiplex PCR. Found here are several thousand clones, 55% to 75% of them singletons; the top ten hold approximately 39%. Points on this clone: Its cognate antigen is unknown.

The hepatocellular carcinoma nodule was sampled at distinct, geographically separated regions. This rearrangement joins TRBV27 to TRBJ2-7, with unresolved D. Sequenced here: tumor tissue, sampled before any cancer treatment. The sequence was obtained from a woman aged 70-85 years with hepatocellular carcinoma. The CDR3 here is CASSLPLDEQYF. The CDR3 region has the DNA TGTGCCAGCAGCCTCCCCCTGGACGAGCAGTACTTC.